The sequence of this T cell receptor (beta chain) was determined in a study of early T cells in non-severe SARS-CoV-2 infection. Study details: Bulk RNA taken from unsorted whole blood was sequenced, leaving chains unpaired.

There are many counts of this clonotype. Trimming took 6 bases from V and 2 from J; bases not matched to a gene: 6. Germline CDR1 MDHEN, CDR2 SYDVKM. The CDR3 is 14 residues long. TCRdb ran MiXCR on the 5' RACE reads and lists one entry per CDR3 protein. The repertoire holds about 54,000 distinct CDR3 sequences, with about 7.7% as singletons. This receptor was obtained from an adult who was a healthcare worker with PCR-confirmed SARS-CoV-2 infection or an uninfected control (not recorded which). This sample comprised whole blood, obtained at baseline. The chain employs TRBV28 and TRBJ2-7; TRBD2 matches 8 bases. The CDR3 DNA follows: TGTGCCAGCAGAGCCGGGACTAGGGCCTACGAGCAGTACTTC. Translating it yields CASRAGTRAYEQYF.